Below are 30 T cell receptor beta chains sequenced from a single sample in a study of cytomegalovirus exposure and HLA in healthy donors. The PCR was carried out with 60 Vbeta primers and 13 Jbeta primers. Only in-frame clones appear in the TCRdb table, and some are missing; sequencing was by immunoSEQ multiplex PCR. Here the sample spans 90,000 to 120,000 clones, over 65% being singletons. Sequenced input: PBMCs. The receptors were sampled from a woman aged 40 to 49 in good health and CMV-seropositive.

This chain's CDR3 is CASSTGRQNTEAFF. The CDR3 DNA follows: TGTGCCAGCTCAACAGGACGGCAGAACACTGAAGCTTTCTTT. The rearrangement links TRBV18 to TRBJ1-1; D is perhaps TRBD1 (5 bases). The CDR3 is 14 residues long. Germline CDR1 is KGHSH and CDR2 is LQKENI. The V gene lost 5 bases and the J gene lost 1 base, with 11 bases spanning the gap.

V and J are TRBV5-1 and TRBJ1-4; D is unresolved. V was pared by 1 base and J by 5 bases, with 12 bases between. This CDR3 has 15 residues. The germline CDR1 and CDR2 sequences are SGHRS and YFSETQ. For the CDR3, the DNA is TGCGCCAGCAGCTTGTATGGCGGGAAGAATGAAAAACTGTTTTTT. Protein product: CASSLYGGKNEKLFF.

This clone appeared a few times. CDR3 sequence: CASSVRTQGEKLFF. As DNA, the CDR3 is TGTGCCAGCAGTGTACGTACACAGGGCGAAAAACTGTTTTTT. The V gene is TRBV2, the J gene TRBJ1-4; a possible D gene is TRBD1 (6 bases). Germline loops: CDR1 SNHLY, CDR2 FYNNEI. Between the trimmed V and J ends, which lost 4 bases and 8 bases, there was a span of 14 bases. The CDR3 contains 14 residues.

The chain combines TRBV5-1 with TRBJ2-5, with a possible D match to TRBD2 (6 bases). The length of the CDR3 is 13 residues. V was clipped by 2 bases and J by 3 bases, with 8 bases between them. Germline values: CDR1 SGHRS, CDR2 YFSETQ. The CDR3: CASSFGGEETQYF. The CDR3 region has the DNA TGCGCCAGCAGCTTCGGCGGGGAAGAGACCCAGTACTTC.

The V call is TRBV5-1, the J call TRBJ2-2; D unresolved. Trimming took 1 base from V and 3 from J, leaving 10 bases between them. Germline V gene data show CDR1 as SGHRS and CDR2 as YFSETQ. This CDR3 is built from 15 residues. DNA of the CDR3: TGCGCCAGCAGCTTGCCCCCCCCGGACACCGGGGAGCTGTTTTTT. Protein product: CASSLPPPDTGELFF.

V and J are TRBV18 and TRBJ1-6; D unclear. V lost 2 bases to trimming and J lost 6 bases, with 20 bases between them. Per the germline V gene, CDR1 is KGHSH and CDR2 is LQKENI. This CDR3 region has 18 residues. The CDR3 loop reads CASSPFYISTRRNSPLHF. In nucleotides, the CDR3 is TGTGCCAGCTCACCATTTTATATAAGCACGAGGCGTAATTCACCCCTCCACTTT.

This clone was counted between two and nine times. The CDR3 spells CASSTALQGNYGYTF. Written as DNA, the CDR3 is TGCGCCAGCAGCACCGCGCTACAGGGGAACTATGGCTACACCTTC. The chain carries TRBV5-1 and TRBJ1-2, with 7 positions matching TRBD1. The CDR3 length is 15 residues. V was clipped by 4 bases and J by 2 bases; unmatched bases: 8. Germline lookup yields CDR1 SGHRS and CDR2 YFSETQ.

The chain employs TRBV5-4 and TRBJ2-7, with TRBD2 matching 10 bases. The germline CDR1 and CDR2 sequences are SGHNT and YYREEE (reference sequence). The CDR3 covers 13 residues. J was trimmed by 6 bases and V by 4 bases; bases with no gene match: 4. The CDR3, as DNA: TGTGCCAGCAGCCTTAGCGGGGGGTTCGAGCAGTACTTC. This gives the protein CASSLSGGFEQYF.

The V gene is TRBV2, the J gene TRBJ1-2; perhaps TRBD1 as D (6 bases). CDR1 and CDR2 from the germline V gene are SNHLY and FYNNEI. V dropped 2 bases and J dropped 6 bases, with 13 bases sitting between them. This CDR3 is 14 amino acids long. CDR3 in DNA: TGTGCCAGCAGTGAAACGCAGGGGATTAATGGCTACACCTTC. As protein: CASSETQGINGYTF.

The rearrangement uses TRBV7-9 and TRBJ1-6; 8 bases agree with TRBD1. The J segment lost 9 bases and the V segment lost 5 bases, leaving 6 bases of the junction unmatched. The CDR3 sequence is 14 residues long. CDR1 is SEHNR, CDR2 FQNEAQ, per germline (reference sequence). The chain's CDR3 is CASSAGQDLSPLHF. The CDR3 DNA reads TGTGCCAGCAGCGCGGGACAGGATCTTTCACCCCTCCACTTT.

The sample holds a few counts of this clone. In DNA, the CDR3 is TGTGCCAGCAGGGATAGCGGGGGCACCGGGGAGCTGTTTTTT. Amino acid sequence: CASRDSGGTGELFF. The genes are TRBV7-3 and TRBJ2-2; 9 nucleotides match TRBD2. The trim removed 6 bases at V and 4 bases at J, leaving 3 bases unmatched. The CDR3 runs 14 residues. Looked up from germline, CDR1 is SGHTA and CDR2 is FQGTGA.

V is TRBV30 and J is TRBJ2-2, with 7 bases identical to TRBD1. The germline CDR1 and CDR2 sequences are GTSNPN and SVGIG (reference sequence). V lost 4 bases and J lost 4; bases outside the gene matches: 6. The CDR3 is made up of 14 amino acids. CDR3 sequence (DNA): TGTGCCTGGACGACAGGGAGAGGCACCGGGGAGCTGTTTTTT. Translated, it gives CAWTTGRGTGELFF.

This chain links TRBV5-1 with TRBJ2-3; 9 bases agree with TRBD2. Germline lookup yields CDR1 SGHRS and CDR2 YFSETQ. The junction had 14 bases not matched to a gene; V was cut back by 0 bases and J by 3 bases. There are 19 residues in the CDR3. The CDR3 DNA follows: TGCGCCAGCAGCTTGGCCGGGACTAGCATAAAACCGCAAACAGATACGCAGTATTTT. This translates into CASSLAGTSIKPQTDTQYF.

This chain links TRBV30 with TRBJ1-5, with 10 bases lining up with TRBD1. This CDR3 comprises 14 residues. V was pared by 5 bases and J by 10 bases, with 11 bases of the junction left unmatched. The V gene's germline CDR1 is GTSNPN and CDR2 SVGIG (reference sequence). CDR3 protein: CAWDRDRGISPQHF. CDR3 nucleotides: TGTGCCTGGGACAGGGACAGGGGAATCAGCCCCCAGCATTTT.

The chain links TRBV10-3 to TRBJ1-2; possible D gene TRBD1, 5 bases. The V end lost 2 bases, the J end lost 6 bases, and 13 bases lay between the germline ends. CDR3 size: 14 residues. Germline lookup yields CDR1 ENHRY and CDR2 SYGVKD. The CDR3 sequence is CAISESRDSHGYTF. The CDR3, as DNA: TGTGCCATCAGTGAGAGCAGGGACTCACATGGCTACACCTTC.

CDR3 in DNA: TGTGCCAGCAGCCAAGAGACTGGTGAGACCCAGTACTTC. This encodes CASSQETGETQYF. This chain uses TRBV4-2 with TRBJ2-5; D not resolved. V lost 0 bases to trimming and J lost 5 bases, with 7 bases between them. The germline V gene has CDR1 LGHNA and CDR2 YNFKEQ. The CDR3 consists of 13 residues.

This clone was detected only a few times. This rearrangement joins TRBV9 to TRBJ2-3; a possible D gene is TRBD1 (5 bases). Germline CDR1 is SGDLS and CDR2 is YYNGEE. The CDR3 covers 14 residues. The V gene lost 3 bases and the J gene lost 2 bases, with 10 bases spanning the gap. CDR3 nucleotide sequence: TGTGCCAGCAGCGCACAGGTAAACACAGATACGCAGTATTTT. This translates into CASSAQVNTDTQYF. Drawing the rest from reference TRBV9 and TRBJ2-3, the complete variable domain is DSGVTQTPKHLITATGQRVTLRCSPRSGDLSVYWYQQSLDQGLQFLIQYYNGEERAKGNILERFSAQQFPDLHSELNLSSLELGDSALYFCASSAQVNTDTQYFGPGTRLTVL.

Concerning this clone: Other DNA sequences in the sample encode the same CDR3. The rearrangement links TRBV7-9 to TRBJ1-1; no clear D. The germline gives CDR1 SEHNR, CDR2 FQNEAQ (reference sequence). Trimming cost V 1 base and J 4 bases, with 10 bases left between them. The CDR3 sequence is 14 residues long. CDR3 protein: CASSLGGFGTEAFF. CDR3 DNA: TGTGCCAGCAGCTTAGGAGGGTTTGGCACTGAAGCTTTCTTT.

The chain uses TRBV5-1 and TRBJ1-1, with D possibly TRBD1 on 5 matching bases. There are 15 residues in the CDR3. The germline V gene has CDR1 SGHRS and CDR2 YFSETQ. V was cut by 3 bases and J by 4 bases, with 16 bases left in between. The CDR3 DNA reads as TGCGCCAGCAGCTGGGGGGGGGAAAGGGGCACTGAAGCTTTCTTT. Its protein product is CASSWGGERGTEAFF.

There are a few counts of this clone. The chain has TRBV4-2 and TRBJ1-5; D remains unclear. V was cut by 0 bases and J by 0 bases, with 9 bases left in between. The germline CDR1 and CDR2 sequences are LGHNA and YNFKEQ. The CDR3 contains 16 residues. CDR3 sequence (DNA): TGTGCCAGCAGCCAAGAAGCGTACAATAGCAATCAGCCCCAGCATTTT. This sequence encodes CASSQEAYNSNQPQHF.

V and J are TRBV5-4 and TRBJ2-5; 8 bases map to TRBD2. This CDR3 has 15 residues. With 0 bases clipped from V and 2 bases from J, the junction kept 3 bases outside the gene matches. CDR1 and CDR2 from the germline V gene are SGHNT and YYREEE (reference sequence). The CDR3 coding sequence is TGTGCCAGCAGCTTGGCGGCTAGCGGGCAAGAGACCCAGTACTTC. Protein product: CASSLAASGQETQYF.

The chain is built from TRBV7-6 and TRBJ1-4, with D maybe TRBD1 (5 bases). V lost 1 base, J lost 2 bases, and 8 bases lay in between. This CDR3 contains 15 residues. Looked up from germline, CDR1 is SGHVS and CDR2 is FNYEAQ. The CDR3 reads CASSLGPGTNEKLFF. The CDR3 DNA is TGTGCCAGCAGCTTAGGTCCAGGGACTAATGAAAAACTGTTTTTT.

The chain carries TRBV6-6 and TRBJ1-1; D gene ambiguous. The CDR3 is 14 amino acids. The germline CDR1 and CDR2 sequences are MNHNY and SVGAGI (reference sequence). V dropped 11 bases and J dropped 1 base, with 17 bases sitting between them. CDR3 loop: CASQTPGRNTEAFF. The CDR3 DNA reads TGTGCCTCCCAGACCCCGGGGAGGAACACTGAAGCTTTCTTT.

The V call is TRBV6-5, the J call TRBJ2-1; no clear D gene. Per the germline V gene, CDR1 is MNHEY and CDR2 is SVGAGI. V was clipped by 2 bases and J by 12 bases, with 14 bases between them. This CDR3 comprises 13 residues. CDR3 DNA: TGTGCCAGCAGTTACGGGCGAACTCCGGTGCAGTTCTTC. Translating gives CASSYGRTPVQFF.

The genes are TRBV27 and TRBJ2-2, with TRBD2 as a possible D gene (7 bases). V lost 4 bases to trimming and J lost 5 bases, with 14 bases between them. The CDR3 loop spans 15 amino acids. Germline V gene lookup returns CDR1 MNHEY and CDR2 SMNVEV (reference sequence). The CDR3 nucleotides are TGTGCCAGCAGTTCGTGGGGGGGCGGGACCGGGGAGCTGTTTTTT. Translating it yields CASSSWGGGTGELFF.

The chain has TRBV6-5 and TRBJ1-1; tentatively, D is TRBD1 (5 bases). Trimming took off 6 bases at V and 5 bases at J, with 13 bases between the two ends. Germline V gene data show CDR1 as MNHEY and CDR2 as SVGAGI. The CDR3 totals 13 residues. CDR3 region: CASRRGIGTEAFF. The CDR3 nucleotides are TGTGCCAGCAGAAGGGGCATAGGAACTGAAGCTTTCTTT.

The genes are TRBV6-1 and TRBJ1-2; the match to TRBD1 covers 9 bases. V dropped 7 bases and J dropped 4; count of bases not matched to a gene: 7. The CDR3 runs to 14 residues. Germline assignment: CDR1 MNHNS and CDR2 SASEGT. The CDR3 spells CASKPGQGLYGYTF. The CDR3 region has the DNA TGTGCCAGCAAGCCGGGACAGGGCCTCTATGGCTACACCTTC.

This clone came up many times. The chain is built from TRBV19 and TRBJ1-3; no definite D call. Germline CDR1 reads LNHDA; CDR2 reads SQIVND (reference sequence). Trimming pared 4 bases from V and 0 bases from J, leaving 7 bases between. CDR3 size: 14 residues. In DNA form, the CDR3 reads TGTGCCAGTAGTACACGGGGCTCTGGAAACACCATATATTTT. Residues: CASSTRGSGNTIYF.

The chain recombines TRBV6-5 with TRBJ1-2; 8 positions match TRBD1. V gave up 6 bases and J gave up 5 bases; unmatched junction bases: 5. Germline CDR1 MNHEY, CDR2 SVGAGI. CDR3 length equals 13 residues. The CDR3 DNA sequence: TGTGCCAGCAGCGAGGACAGGGATTATGGCTACACCTTC. Protein sequence: CASSEDRDYGYTF.

The chain recombines TRBV19 with TRBJ1-5; D is perhaps TRBD1 (6 bases). This CDR3 has 15 amino acids. The ends were cut back, 4 bases at V and 0 bases at J, with 10 bases in the middle. CDR1 and CDR2 (germline): LNHDA, SQIVND (reference sequence). CDR3 sequence: CASSTGQYSNQPQHF. The CDR3 DNA is TGTGCCAGTAGTACAGGACAGTATAGCAATCAGCCCCAGCATTTT.